The entry that follows covers one TCR beta chain sequence. This clone's antigen is unknown. The record has no base qualities; no much larger clone is one base away. Graves' hyperthyroidism was defined as stable when no progression to ophthalmopathy occurred over 18 months of follow-up. The hyperthyroidism patients were between 18 and 65 years old and newly diagnosed, with a disease duration of less than 2 months. Patients with uncontrolled infections, other autoimmune diseases, pregnancy or lactation were excluded. Diagnoses relied on clinical symptoms, serum thyroxine and TRAb, thyroid ultrasound and orbital computed tomography. Ficoll-Paque density gradient centrifugation was used to isolate PBMCs from around 10 ml of fresh peripheral blood. Total RNA was extracted using Trizol reagent, and RNA quality was assessed on an Agilent 2100 Bioanalyzer. The data originate from a study of T cells in Graves' hyperthyroidism and ophthalmopathy (dated by TCRdb to about 2019). At the level of the whole study: Peripheral blood was sampled at the time of initial diagnosis, prior to any treatment. To identify TCR V-J signatures that set the groups apart, the researchers used a discovery cohort of about a hundred patients, made up of under 45 with Graves' ophthalmopathy and approximately 57 with stable Graves' hyperthyroidism. Whether ophthalmopathy could be predicted prospectively was tested in an independent validation cohort made up of 18 hyperthyroidism patients plus 17 patients who later progressed to ophthalmopathy. The roughly 99 discovery patients were divided at random into training and test sets in a 7:3 ratio. In addition, the study compared T-cell repertoires in thyroid tissue and in blood from a handful of Graves' hyperthyroidism patients. After blood sampling, hyperthyroidism patients were treated with methimazole at a starting dose of 30 mg daily, and ophthalmopathy patients were treated with high-dose intravenous methylprednisolone. TCR Vbeta CDR3 sequencing of 130 to 150 peripheral blood samples (approximately 44 ophthalmopathy, approximately 80 hyperthyroidism and approximately 17 progressor patients) is reported in the paper.

Results and caveats for the whole study, not just this receptor: Most expanded thyroid clonotypes (frequency above 0.001) were also detected in blood, suggesting blood repertoires may reflect thyroid immune responses. A 13 V-J signature model separated ophthalmopathy from stable hyperthyroidism, with approximately 87% sensitivity and 81% to 83% specificity in cross-validation and 80%/75% in testing. No statistical method was used to fix the sample size in advance, and group allocation was not hidden from the investigators. During validation, the model predicted progression to ophthalmopathy a median of around 6 months ahead of onset, with 70.59% sensitivity and 72.22% specificity.

The TCR beta CDR3 regions were amplified from RNA transcripts. The first round of RT-PCR for the TCR CDR3 was performed with the HTBI primer set and the Qiagen OneStep RT-PCR kit. The libraries were constructed in a second round of multiplex PCR and then size-selected and purified. The libraries were sequenced on an Illumina HiSeq2000 using paired-end 100 bp reads. The authors' analysis ran thus. SOAPnuke was used to process the raw data, with reads discarded if the reads contained adapters or uncalled bases, had a mean Phred below 15, or lacked an exact constant-primer or identifier match. COPE v1.2.5 was used to merge the high-quality paired reads, and each unique nucleotide sequence was defined as a clonotype. MiTCR v1.1 was used to align clonotypes to the IMGT TRBV, TRBD and TRBJ reference segments. Only V-J combinations with frequency above 0.0001, covering 99% to 99.2% of repertoires, were analysed. A TCS score was defined as the ratio of F50 (clonal expansion) to E x V (chaos), with BLOSUM62-based TCRdist applied between CDR3 peptides within each V-J. Welch's t-statistics and random forest reduced 450 to 600 V-J features to roughly 13, which were used in a naive Bayes classifier (R e1071). Thyroid-blood repertoire similarity was quantified with the Morisita-Horn index. TCRdb reran the public reads through fastp at Q25 and MiXCR, keeping productive beta chains. For every CDR3 protein sequence, its rows merge into one entry that carries the most common genes and DNA. TCRdb, rather than the study authors, made the V and J calls. Present in this sample are over 700,000 distinct CDR3 sequences, approximately 40% of which were seen just once. In total, the top ten clones hold 8.9% of the sample.

Per the germline V gene (reference sequence), MNHNY is the CDR1 and SVGAGI is the CDR2. Reading from cysteine to phenylalanine, the CDR3 counts 14 amino acids. Left in the record is the CDR3 DNA by itself, 42 bases read in frame from the first base. V is trimmed back by 2 bases and J by 4 bases, and the junction contains 4 bases that no gene match accounts for. Sequenced: blood. The TCR originated in a man aged 18 to 35 with Graves' hyperthyroidism. Rearrangement joined TRBV6-6 to TRBJ2-7; 8 middle bases align to TRBD2. The CDR3 protein is CASSYTGGPYEQYF. The DNA is as follows: TGTGCCAGCAGTTACACGGGAGGGCCTTACGAGCAGTACTTC.